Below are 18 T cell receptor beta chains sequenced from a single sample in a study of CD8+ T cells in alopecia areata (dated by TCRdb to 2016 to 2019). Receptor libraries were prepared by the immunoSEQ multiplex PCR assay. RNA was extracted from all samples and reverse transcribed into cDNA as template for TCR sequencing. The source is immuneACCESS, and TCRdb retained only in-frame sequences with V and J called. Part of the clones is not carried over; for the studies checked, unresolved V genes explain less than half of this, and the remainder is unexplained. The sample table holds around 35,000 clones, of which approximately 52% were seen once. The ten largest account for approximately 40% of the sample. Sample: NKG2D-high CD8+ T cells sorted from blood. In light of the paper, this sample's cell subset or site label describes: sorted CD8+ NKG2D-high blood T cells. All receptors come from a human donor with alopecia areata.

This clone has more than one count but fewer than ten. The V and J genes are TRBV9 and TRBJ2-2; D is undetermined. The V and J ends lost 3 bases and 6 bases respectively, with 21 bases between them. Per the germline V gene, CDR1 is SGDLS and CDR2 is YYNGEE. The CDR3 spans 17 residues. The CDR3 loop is CASSDQLKEPRAGELFF. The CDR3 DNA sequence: TGTGCCAGCAGCGACCAGCTAAAAGAGCCCCGGGCCGGGGAGCTGTTTTTT.

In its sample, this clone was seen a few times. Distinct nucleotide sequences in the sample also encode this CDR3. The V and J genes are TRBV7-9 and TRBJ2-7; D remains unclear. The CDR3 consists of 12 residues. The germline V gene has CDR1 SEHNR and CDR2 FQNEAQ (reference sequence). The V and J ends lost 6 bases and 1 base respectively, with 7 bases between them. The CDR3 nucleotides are TGTGCCAGCAGTCTCGAGTCCTACGAGCAGTACTTC. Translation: CASSLESYEQYF.

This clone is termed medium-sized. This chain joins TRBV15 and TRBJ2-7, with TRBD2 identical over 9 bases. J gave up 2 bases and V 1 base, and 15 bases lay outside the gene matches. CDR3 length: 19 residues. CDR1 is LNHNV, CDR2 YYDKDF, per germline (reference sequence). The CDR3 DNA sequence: TGTGCCACCAGCAGAGTCCCCCCTCCCCCCCTAGCGGGGACCTACGAGCAGTACTTC. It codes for CATSRVPPPPLAGTYEQYF.

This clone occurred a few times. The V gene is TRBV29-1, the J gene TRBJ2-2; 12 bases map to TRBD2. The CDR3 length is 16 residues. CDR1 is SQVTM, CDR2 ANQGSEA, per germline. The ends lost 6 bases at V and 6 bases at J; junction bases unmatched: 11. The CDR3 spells CSVVTSGGRHPGELFF. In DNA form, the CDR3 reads TGCAGCGTAGTCACTAGCGGGGGGCGTCACCCCGGGGAGCTGTTTTTT.

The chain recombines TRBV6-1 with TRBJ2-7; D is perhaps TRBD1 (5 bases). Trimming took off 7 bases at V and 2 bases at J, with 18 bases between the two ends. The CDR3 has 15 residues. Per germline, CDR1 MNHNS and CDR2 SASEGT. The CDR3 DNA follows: TGTGCCAGCACTCCCCCAGGGCCCATAACCTACGAGCAGTACTTC. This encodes CASTPPGPITYEQYF.

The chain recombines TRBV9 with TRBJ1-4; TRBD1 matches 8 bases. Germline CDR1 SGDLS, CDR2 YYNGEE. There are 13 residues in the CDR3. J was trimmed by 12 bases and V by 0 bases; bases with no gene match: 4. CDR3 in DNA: TGTGCCAGCAGCGTAGGGGGGACAGGACAACTGTTTTTT. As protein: CASSVGGTGQLFF.

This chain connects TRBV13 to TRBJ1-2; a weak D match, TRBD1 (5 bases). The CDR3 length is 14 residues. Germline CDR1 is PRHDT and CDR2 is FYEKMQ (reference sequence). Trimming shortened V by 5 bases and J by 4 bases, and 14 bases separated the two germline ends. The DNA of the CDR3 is TGTGCCAGCAGCCCCGGGACCGGCGGCTATGGCTACACCTTC. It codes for CASSPGTGGYGYTF.

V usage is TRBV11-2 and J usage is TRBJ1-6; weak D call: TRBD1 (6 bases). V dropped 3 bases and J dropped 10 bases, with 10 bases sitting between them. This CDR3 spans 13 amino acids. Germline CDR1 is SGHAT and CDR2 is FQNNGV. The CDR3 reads CASSLGRGSPLHF. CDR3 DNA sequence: TGTGCCAGCAGCTTGGGCAGGGGATCACCCCTCCACTTT.

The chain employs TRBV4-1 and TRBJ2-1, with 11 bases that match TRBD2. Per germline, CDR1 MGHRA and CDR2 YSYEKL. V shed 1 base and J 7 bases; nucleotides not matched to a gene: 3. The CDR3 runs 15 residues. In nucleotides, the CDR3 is TGCGCCAGCAGCCAAGGACTAGCGGGACTAAATGAGCAGTTCTTC. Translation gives CASSQGLAGLNEQFF.

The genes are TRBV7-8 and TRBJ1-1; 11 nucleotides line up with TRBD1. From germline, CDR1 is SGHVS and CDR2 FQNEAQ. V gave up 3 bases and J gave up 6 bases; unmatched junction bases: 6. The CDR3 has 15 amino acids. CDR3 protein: CASSLVRDRGSEAFF. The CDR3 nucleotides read TGTGCCAGCAGCTTGGTCCGGGACAGGGGGTCTGAAGCTTTCTTT. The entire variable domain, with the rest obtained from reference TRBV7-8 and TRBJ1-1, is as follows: GAGVSQSPRYKVAKRGQDVALRCDPISGHVSLFWYQQALGQGPEFLTYFQNEAQLDKSGLPSDRFFAERPEGSVSTLKIQRTQQEDSAVYLCASSLVRDRGSEAFFGQGTRLTVV.

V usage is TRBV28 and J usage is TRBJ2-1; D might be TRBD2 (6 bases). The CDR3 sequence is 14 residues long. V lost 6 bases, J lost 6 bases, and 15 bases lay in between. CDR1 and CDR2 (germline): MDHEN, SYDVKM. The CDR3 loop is CASSPTSLINEQFF. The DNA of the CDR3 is TGTGCCAGCAGCCCGACTAGTTTGATCAATGAGCAGTTCTTC.

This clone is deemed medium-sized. The CDR3 sequence is CASSPRVGELFF. In DNA form, the CDR3 reads TGTGCCAGCAGCCCACGAGTCGGGGAGCTGTTTTTT. The rearrangement links TRBV7-9 to TRBJ2-2; D ambiguous. The CDR3 is 12 residues long. CDR1 SEHNR and CDR2 FQNEAQ come from the germline V gene (reference sequence). V was trimmed by 5 bases and J by 7 bases, leaving 8 bases between them.

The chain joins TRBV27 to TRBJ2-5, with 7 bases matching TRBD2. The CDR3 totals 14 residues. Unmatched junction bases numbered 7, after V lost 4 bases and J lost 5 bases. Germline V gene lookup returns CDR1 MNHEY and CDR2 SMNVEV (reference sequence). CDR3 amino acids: CASSSRTRKETQYF. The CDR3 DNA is TGTGCCAGCAGTTCCCGGACTAGGAAGGAGACCCAGTACTTC.

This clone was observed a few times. This chain's CDR3 is CASSFNSDRTKAFF. CDR3 coding DNA: TGTGCCAGCAGCTTCAACAGCGACAGGACGAAAGCTTTCTTT. The V call is TRBV7-9, the J call TRBJ1-1; possibly TRBD1 for D (6 bases). The CDR3 consists of 14 residues. Germline CDR1 is SEHNR and CDR2 is FQNEAQ (reference sequence). V was cut by 3 bases and J by 9 bases, with 17 bases left in between.

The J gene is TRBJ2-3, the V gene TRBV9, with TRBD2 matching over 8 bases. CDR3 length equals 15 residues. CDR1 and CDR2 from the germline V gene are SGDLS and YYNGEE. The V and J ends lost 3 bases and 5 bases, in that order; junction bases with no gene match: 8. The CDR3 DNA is TGTGCCAGCAGCGGAGCGGGAGTATCTCAAGATACGCAGTATTTT. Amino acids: CASSGAGVSQDTQYF.

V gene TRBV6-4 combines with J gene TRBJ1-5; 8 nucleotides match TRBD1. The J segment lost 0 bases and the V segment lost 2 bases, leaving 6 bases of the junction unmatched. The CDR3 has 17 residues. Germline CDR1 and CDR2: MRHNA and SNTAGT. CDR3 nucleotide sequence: TGTGCCAGCAGTGACCCCGGACAGGGAACTAGCAATCAGCCCCAGCATTTT. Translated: CASSDPGQGTSNQPQHF.

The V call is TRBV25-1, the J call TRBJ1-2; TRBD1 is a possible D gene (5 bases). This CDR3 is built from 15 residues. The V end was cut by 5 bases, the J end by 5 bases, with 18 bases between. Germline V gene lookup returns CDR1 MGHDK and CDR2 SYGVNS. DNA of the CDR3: TGTGCCAGCAGTACTATTGGGACTGGTAATTATGGCTACACCTTC. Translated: CASSTIGTGNYGYTF.

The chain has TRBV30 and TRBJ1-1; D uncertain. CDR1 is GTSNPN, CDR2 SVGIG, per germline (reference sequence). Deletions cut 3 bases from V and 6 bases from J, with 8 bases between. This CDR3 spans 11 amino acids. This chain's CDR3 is CAWSAQPEAFF. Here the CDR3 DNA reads TGTGCCTGGAGCGCTCAACCTGAAGCTTTCTTT.